This T cell receptor beta chain was sequenced during a study of OX40 agonist ivuxolimab in advanced cancers. Overall study context: The drug used for patients, ivuxolimab, was an agonistic anti-OX40 (CD134) antibody.

Data came from immunoSEQ multiplex PCR; TCRdb stores just in-frame clones and leaves some out. The sample has about 110,000 clones; about 92% are singletons. The CDR3 consists of 13 residues. Trimming took off 0 bases at V and 8 bases at J, with 10 bases between the two ends. Germline V gene sequence: CDR1 MGHRA, CDR2 YSYEKL. V is TRBV4-1 and J is TRBJ1-2; D gene uncertain. The source was CD4+ or CD8+ T cells sorted from blood, collected in a trial of the OX40 agonist ivuxolimab. This receptor was identified in an adult with an advanced solid tumor such as melanoma, head and neck, liver or kidney cancer. Written as DNA, the CDR3 is TGCGCCAGCAGCCAAGACTGGGCCTGGGGCTACACCTTC. Residues: CASSQDWAWGYTF.